Listed below are T cell receptor beta chains from one sample, sequenced in a study of cytomegalovirus exposure and HLA in healthy donors. The protocol was immunoSEQ multiplex PCR, while the TCRdb copy is restricted to in-frame clones and leaves out a portion. Among about 150,000 clones listed, around 67% were seen once. Sequencing was carried out using PBMCs. The origin of the receptors is a young woman in good health and CMV-seronegative. CDR3s include the opening cysteine and the closing phenylalanine or tryptophan. A D gene is named only where the DNA matches it firmly. Clone size is shown for a subset of rows, as once, few, many or a class of expanded clone.

>NA|TRBV18|TRBD1|TRBJ2-7
CASSPIGQGDEQYF
TGTGCCAGCTCCCCGATAGGACAGGGGGACGAGCAGTACTTC
>once|TRBV6-1|NA|TRBJ1-2
CASSEGQRYGYTF
TGTGCCAGCAGTGAAGGGCAACGCTATGGCTACACCTTC
>NA|TRBV15|TRBD2|TRBJ2-1
CATSRPPGLAYNEQFF
TGTGCCACCAGCAGACCTCCGGGACTAGCGTACAATGAGCAGTTCTTC
>few|TRBV9|TRBD2|TRBJ2-7
CASSPHEGGTSGSYEQYF
TGTGCCAGCAGCCCCCATGAGGGAGGGACTAGCGGGTCCTACGAGCAGTACTTC
>NA|TRBV11-2|NA|TRBJ2-1
CASGEGHLAAYNEQFF
TGTGCCAGCGGCGAGGGTCACCTAGCAGCCTACAATGAGCAGTTCTTC
>NA|TRBV5-1|TRBD2|TRBJ2-3
CATRTGTSGTDTQYF
TGCGCCACTCGAACCGGGACTAGCGGCACAGATACGCAGTATTTT
>few|TRBV6-5|TRBD1|TRBJ2-3
CASSYQQGSTDTQYF
TGTGCCAGCAGTTACCAACAGGGGTCCACAGATACGCAGTATTTT
>few|TRBV7-9|NA|TRBJ1-4
CASSYKIEKLFF
TGTGCCAGCAGCTACAAGATTGAAAAACTGTTTTTT
>few|TRBV10-3|TRBD2|TRBJ2-3
CAINREGTDTQYF
TGTGCCATCAACCGGGAGGGCACAGATACGCAGTATTTT
>NA|TRBV12-5|TRBD2|TRBJ2-2
CASGFPGVAGARGSVTGELFF
TGTGCTAGTGGTTTCCCCGGGGTAGCGGGAGCTCGGGGATCCGTCACCGGGGAGCTGTTTTTT
>NA|TRBV2|NA|TRBJ1-5
CASSEGRSNQPQHF
TGTGCCAGCAGTGAGGGCAGAAGCAATCAGCCCCAGCATTTT
>NA|TRBV7-9|NA|TRBJ1-3
CASSFAGPGDTIYF
TGTGCCAGCAGCTTCGCGGGACCTGGTGACACCATATATTTT
>NA|TRBV28|NA|TRBJ2-7
CASSSPSDSNSYEQYF
TGTGCCAGCAGTTCCCCCTCCGACTCAAACTCCTACGAGCAGTACTTC
>NA|TRBV28|NA|TRBJ1-1
CASSFEDFLNTEAFF
TGTGCCAGCAGTTTCGAGGACTTCCTGAACACTGAAGCTTTCTTT
>NA|TRBV2|NA|TRBJ1-1
CASLGTTDYMNTEAFF
TGTGCCAGCCTAGGGACTACCGATTACATGAACACTGAAGCTTTCTTT
>once|TRBV2|TRBD2|TRBJ2-7
CASNLLTSVGEQYF
TGTGCCAGCAACCTTCTGACTAGCGTGGGCGAGCAGTACTTC
>few|TRBV19|TRBD1|TRBJ1-5
CASSPDRGLDQPQHF
TGTGCCAGTAGTCCGGACAGGGGGCTAGATCAGCCCCAGCATTTT
>NA|TRBV7-2|TRBD1|TRBJ2-1
CASSLLGGQGGINEQFF
TGTGCCAGCAGCCTGCTTGGGGGACAGGGGGGTATCAATGAGCAGTTCTTC
>few|TRBV13|NA|TRBJ1-1
CASSLGPNLNTEAFF
TGTGCCAGCAGCTTAGGCCCAAACTTGAACACTGAAGCTTTCTTT
>NA|TRBV6-1|NA|TRBJ2-1
CASSAAENNEQFF
TGTGCCAGCAGCGCGGCGGAGAACAATGAGCAGTTCTTC
>few|TRBV5-1|TRBD1|TRBJ2-5
CASSPGQGQETQYF
TGCGCCAGCAGCCCGGGACAGGGACAAGAGACCCAGTACTTC
>few|TRBV9|NA|TRBJ2-1
CASSVVGARHNEQFF
TGTGCCAGCAGCGTAGTCGGCGCCAGGCACAATGAGCAGTTCTTC
>NA|TRBV2|NA|TRBJ1-6
CASRLGGSYNSPLHF
TGTGCCAGCCGTCTCGGGGGCTCCTATAATTCACCCCTCCACTTT
>few|TRBV19|TRBD1|TRBJ1-1
CASLRTGGTEAFF
TGTGCCAGTCTTAGGACAGGGGGCACTGAAGCTTTCTTT
>few|TRBV7-2|NA|TRBJ1-2
CASSLDRNPNYGYTF
TGTGCCAGCAGCCTCGACAGGAATCCTAACTATGGCTACACCTTC